This entry concerns a single T cell receptor beta chain. The data were produced by immunoSEQ multiplex PCR, yet TCRdb's version contains in-frame clones alone and is incomplete. In the table there are about 130,000 clones, roughly 95% of which are singletons. The sample belongs to a study of T cell changes during pregnancy in multiple sclerosis. V was clipped by 8 bases and J by 3 bases; unmatched bases: 2. There are 13 residues in the CDR3. Germline CDR1 is GTSNPN and CDR2 is SVGIG (reference sequence). This TCR was recovered from a female donor with multiple sclerosis, enrolled in a pregnancy study. This chain joins TRBV30 and TRBJ2-2; 11 bases agree with TRBD2. The starting material was peripheral blood, obtained after pregnancy. CDR3 sequence: CARTSGYTGELFF. The CDR3 DNA sequence: TGTGCCAGGACTAGCGGGTACACCGGGGAGCTGTTTTTT.